Listed here are 23 T cell receptor beta chains from one sample, sequenced in a study of shared clonotypes between healthy human individuals. Sequencing was performed with immunoSEQ multiplex PCR; in TCRdb, only in-frame clones are kept and a portion is missing. The sample has a few hundred thousand clones; about 80% are singletons. The material sequenced was PBMCs. Receptors were obtained from a woman aged 40-49 years in good health. Some clones in this sample may be carry-over from other donors' samples.

This clone has a single count. Other DNA sequences in the same sample also yield this CDR3. The chain employs TRBV28 and TRBJ1-1, with a weak D call TRBD1 (5 bases). V shed 4 bases and J shed 1 base, with 10 bases lying between them. Per germline, CDR1 MDHEN and CDR2 SYDVKM. This CDR3 has 14 amino acids. The CDR3 sequence: CASSYRGRNTEAFF. CDR3 in DNA: TGTGCCAGCAGTTATCGGGGGAGGAACACTGAAGCTTTCTTT.

The chain couples TRBV19 to TRBJ1-5, with D perhaps matching TRBD1 (5 bases). CDR1 and CDR2 (germline): LNHDA, SQIVND (reference sequence). The CDR3 totals 15 residues. V was shortened by 3 bases and J by 5 bases, with 14 bases between the two germline ends. The chain's CDR3 is CASSMVPGGDQPQHF. DNA for the CDR3: TGTGCCAGTAGTATGGTCCCGGGGGGAGATCAGCCCCAGCATTTT.

This chain links TRBV7-6 with TRBJ2-1; D is unclear. Trimming took 1 base from V and 8 from J, leaving 9 bases between them. Per germline, CDR1 SGHVS and CDR2 FNYEAQ. This CDR3 is built from 13 residues. In DNA, the CDR3 is TGTGCCAGCAGCTTAGGTCCAAGGTATGAGCAGTTCTTC. This translates into CASSLGPRYEQFF.

The rearrangement links TRBV7-7 to TRBJ2-3; unclear D gene. This CDR3 spans 16 amino acids. The V and J ends lost 4 bases and 4 bases respectively, with 18 bases between them. From germline, CDR1 is SSHAT and CDR2 FNYEAQ (reference sequence). CDR3 sequence: CASSWFSCSNPDTQYF. CDR3 in DNA: TGTGCCAGCAGCTGGTTTTCGTGTAGTAACCCAGATACGCAGTATTTT.

The rearrangement uses TRBV29-1 and TRBJ1-1; unclear D gene. CDR3 length: 13 amino acids. Germline CDR1 SQVTM, CDR2 ANQGSEA. V was pared by 3 bases and J by 0 bases, with 8 bases between. The CDR3 DNA is TGCAGCGTTGAGTGGAAACTGAACACTGAAGCTTTCTTT. As protein: CSVEWKLNTEAFF.

A few counts support this clone. The genes are TRBV4-2 and TRBJ2-2; 10 nucleotides match TRBD2. The germline CDR1 and CDR2 sequences are LGHNA and YNFKEQ. The CDR3 loop spans 16 amino acids. V was pared by 0 bases and J by 8 bases, with 6 bases of the junction left unmatched. The DNA for the CDR3 is TGTGCCAGCAGCCAAGATGGGGATAGCGGGAGGGGGGAGCTGTTTTTT. Translating it yields CASSQDGDSGRGELFF.

This sequence joins TRBV30 and TRBJ2-7; D is undetermined. The CDR3 length is 13 residues. Germline V gene data show CDR1 as GTSNPN and CDR2 as SVGIG (reference sequence). Deletions cut 0 bases from V and 6 bases from J, with 12 bases between. The DNA of the CDR3 is TGTGCCTGGAGTGTAGGGCCCTTTAGCGAGCAGTACTTC. Protein product: CAWSVGPFSEQYF. The whole variable domain, filled in from reference TRBV30 and TRBJ2-7, reads SQTIHQWPATLVQPVGSPLSLECTVEGTSNPNLYWYRQAAGRGLQLLFYSVGIGQISSEVPQNLSASRPQDRQFILSSKKLLLSDSGFYLCAWSVGPFSEQYFGPGTRLTVT.

A single count supports this clone. This chain links TRBV29-1 with TRBJ2-1; D remains ambiguous. V was cut by 4 bases and J by 5 bases, with 6 bases left in between. Germline V CDR1 and CDR2: SQVTM, ANQGSEA. The CDR3 totals 11 residues. The CDR3 loop reads CSVANNNEQFF. DNA for the CDR3: TGCAGCGTTGCTAATAACAATGAGCAGTTCTTC.

The chain employs TRBV27 and TRBJ1-2; D may be TRBD1 (6 bases). Germline values: CDR1 MNHEY, CDR2 SMNVEV (reference sequence). This CDR3 spans 15 amino acids. V was cut by 0 bases and J by 2 bases, with 10 bases left in between. The CDR3 loop is CASSLSQGHNYGYTF. The CDR3, as DNA: TGTGCCAGCAGTTTATCGCAGGGGCACAACTATGGCTACACCTTC.

Concerning this clone: Additional DNA sequences in this sample encode the identical CDR3. The rearrangement links TRBV28 to TRBJ2-1; D is uncertain. V dropped 5 bases and J dropped 3 bases, with 8 bases sitting between them. Germline-derived CDR1 and CDR2 are MDHEN and SYDVKM. There are 13 residues in the CDR3. CDR3 amino acids: CASSPPHYNEQFF. Written as DNA, the CDR3 is TGTGCCAGCAGTCCCCCCCACTACAATGAGCAGTTCTTC.

The chain joins TRBV23-1 to TRBJ2-5, with 8 bases identical to TRBD1. TRBV23-1 is flagged as an ORF with uncertain function. V trimming: 0 bases; J trimming: 5 bases; junction bases outside the gene matches: 14. The CDR3 is 18 residues long. CDR3 in DNA: TGCGCCAGCAGTCAATCCCTAAACCGACAGGGGTGGGGGGAGACCCAGTACTTC. Its protein is CASSQSLNRQGWGETQYF.

This clone was seen only a few times. The rearrangement joins TRBV5-4 to TRBJ2-3; the D gene could be TRBD1 or TRBD2 (5 bases each). There are 13 residues in the CDR3. Germline CDR1 is SGHNT and CDR2 is YYREEE (reference sequence). V was pared by 2 bases and J by 5 bases, with 9 bases between. CDR3 bases: TGTGCCAGCAGCTTCGGTGGGGGAGATACGCAGTATTTT. Translated, it gives CASSFGGGDTQYF.

The rearrangement uses TRBV5-4 and TRBJ1-2; D call uncertain. V was cut by 4 bases and J by 5 bases, with 9 bases left in between. Germline-derived CDR1 and CDR2 are SGHNT and YYREEE (reference sequence). CDR3 size: 12 residues. The DNA of the CDR3 is TGTGCCAGCAGCATCCTGGGGTATGGCTACACCTTC. Encoded protein: CASSILGYGYTF.

The chain recombines TRBV18 with TRBJ2-1; 8 bases line up with TRBD1. Germline V CDR1 and CDR2: KGHSH, LQKENI. V gave up 0 bases and J gave up 8 bases; unmatched junction bases: 15. CDR3 length equals 18 residues. CDR3 amino acids: CASSPPKLPGGIAHEQFF. The CDR3 coding sequence is TGTGCCAGCTCACCACCCAAGTTGCCAGGGGGCATTGCGCATGAGCAGTTCTTC.

The gene calls are TRBV5-6 and TRBJ2-3, with TRBD1 matching over 7 bases. The V and J ends lost 2 bases and 4 bases, in that order; junction bases with no gene match: 4. The CDR3 runs to 14 residues. CDR1 is SGHDT, CDR2 YYEEEE, per germline. The CDR3 spells CASSFDRVADTQYF. CDR3 nucleotide sequence: TGTGCCAGCAGCTTCGACAGGGTAGCAGATACGCAGTATTTT.

This clone was found a few times. The chain has TRBV7-8 and TRBJ2-7; D gene unclear. CDR3 length: 15 residues. Germline CDR1 and CDR2: SGHVS and FQNEAQ. The V end lost 4 bases, the J end lost 2 bases, and 15 bases lay between the germline ends. Here the CDR3 reads CASSSVVVRTYEQYF. The DNA for the CDR3 is TGTGCCAGCAGCTCCGTGGTGGTCCGGACCTACGAGCAGTACTTC.

The chain joins TRBV9 to TRBJ1-5; TRBD1 agrees at 7 bases. This CDR3 is 15 amino acids long. The V gene end was trimmed by 3 bases and the J gene end by 4 bases; junction bases not matched to a gene: 7. Germline values: CDR1 SGDLS, CDR2 YYNGEE. This chain's CDR3 is CASSETDRDNQPQHF. DNA for the CDR3: TGTGCCAGCAGCGAAACCGACAGGGATAATCAGCCCCAGCATTTT.

The genes are TRBV27 and TRBJ1-1; D unclear. V gave up 2 bases and J gave up 0 bases, with 10 bases separating them. The CDR3 is 15 amino acids. Germline CDR1 and CDR2: MNHEY and SMNVEV (reference sequence). Written as DNA, the CDR3 is TGTGCCAGCAGTTTAATGGGCAGCATGAACACTGAAGCTTTCTTT. Protein sequence: CASSLMGSMNTEAFF.

This clone was counted only a few times. The CDR3 here is CASSLGPGQQETQYF. As DNA, the CDR3 is TGTGCCAGCAGCTTAGGGCCCGGGCAGCAAGAGACCCAGTACTTC. This chain connects TRBV7-9 to TRBJ2-5; D not certain. V was trimmed by 1 base and J by 2 bases, leaving 11 bases between them. This CDR3 comprises 15 residues. Germline V gene data show CDR1 as SEHNR and CDR2 as FQNEAQ (reference sequence). Drawing the rest from reference TRBV7-9 and TRBJ2-5, the complete variable domain is DTGVSQNPRHKITKRGQNVTFRCDPISEHNRLYWYRQTLGQGPEFLTYFQNEAQLEKSRLLSDRFSAERPKGSFSTLEIQRTEQGDSAMYLCASSLGPGQQETQYFGPGTRLLVL.

V gene TRBV11-2 combines with J gene TRBJ1-2; no reliable D call. The CDR3 length is 11 residues. Germline V gene data show CDR1 as SGHAT and CDR2 as FQNNGV. Trimming cost V 5 bases and J 8 bases, with 9 bases left between them. CDR3: CASSPGVGYTF. CDR3 bases: TGTGCCAGCAGCCCGGGTGTAGGCTACACCTTC. The full variable domain, in which reference TRBV11-2 and TRBJ1-2 provide the parts outside the CDR3, is EAGVAQSPRYKIIEKRQSVAFWCNPISGHATLYWYQQILGQGPKLLIQFQNNGVVDDSQLPKDRFSAERLKGVDSTLKIQPAKLEDSAVYLCASSPGVGYTFGSGTRLTVV.

This clone was recorded at least ten times. Other DNA sequences within the sample encode an identical CDR3. This rearrangement joins TRBV27 to TRBJ2-3; weak D call: TRBD2 (5 bases). The CDR3 totals 12 residues. V was trimmed by 11 bases and J by 0 bases, leaving 9 bases between them. The germline gives CDR1 MNHEY, CDR2 SMNVEV (reference sequence). CDR3 bases: TGTGCCGGCCGGGGTAGCACAGATACGCAGTATTTT. Translation: CAGRGSTDTQYF.

This sequence joins TRBV6-1 and TRBJ2-3, with 11 positions matching TRBD2. Trimming took 4 bases from V and 0 from J; bases not matched to a gene: 6. This CDR3 is built from 17 residues. In germline, CDR1 is MNHNS, CDR2 SASEGT. The chain's CDR3 is CASSGLRTSGSTDTQYF. CDR3 nucleotide sequence: TGTGCCAGCAGTGGACTTCGGACTAGCGGGAGCACAGATACGCAGTATTTT.

This clone occurred once. This rearrangement joins TRBV27 to TRBJ2-3; TRBD2 might be the D (6 bases). Germline CDR1 and CDR2: MNHEY and SMNVEV (reference sequence). The ends were cut back, 5 bases at V and 1 base at J, with 16 bases in the middle. The CDR3 sequence is 16 residues long. CDR3 in amino acids: CASSNGEGLRTDTQYF. The CDR3 bases are TGTGCCAGCAGTAACGGCGAGGGACTCCGCACAGATACGCAGTATTTT.